These 8 T cell receptor beta chains were sequenced from one sample in a study of cytomegalovirus exposure and HLA in healthy donors. PCR primers comprised 60 Vbeta and 13 Jbeta primers. Sequencing was performed with immunoSEQ multiplex PCR; in TCRdb, only in-frame clones are kept and a portion is missing. The sample shows about 200,000 clones, around 77% of them seen only once. Sequencing was performed on PBMCs. Every receptor here comes from a woman aged 25 to 39 in good health and CMV-seronegative.

This rearrangement joins TRBV18 to TRBJ2-2, with D tentatively TRBD1 (7 bases). CDR1 and CDR2 from the germline V gene are KGHSH and LQKENI. The V end was cut by 2 bases, the J end by 4 bases, with 11 bases between. The CDR3 covers 15 residues. Here the CDR3 reads CASSPNQGGTGELFF. CDR3 bases: TGTGCCAGCTCACCAAACCAGGGGGGCACCGGGGAGCTGTTTTTT.

This clone was detected only once. The chain carries TRBV5-8 and TRBJ1-4; D might be TRBD1 (6 bases). The CDR3 covers 14 residues. V was trimmed by 1 base and J by 4 bases, leaving 8 bases between them. Germline CDR1 reads SGHTS; CDR2 reads YDEGEE. As DNA, the CDR3 is TGTGCCAGCAGCTTGAGGGGGATTAATGAAAAACTGTTTTTT. Translated: CASSLRGINEKLFF. The full variable domain, with the rest looked up from reference TRBV5-8 and TRBJ1-4, is EAGVTQSPTHLIKTRGQQATLRCSPISGHTSVYWYQQALGLGLQFLLWYDEGEERNRGNFPPRFSGRQFPNYSSELNVNALELEDSALYLCASSLRGINEKLFFGSGTQLSVL.

The CDR3 reads CASSQAGTSGRQETQYF. CDR3 bases: TGTGCCAGCAGCCAGGCCGGGACTAGCGGGCGTCAAGAGACCCAGTACTTC. The chain employs TRBV4-2 and TRBJ2-5, with 12 bases identical to TRBD2. The germline V gene encodes CDR1 LGHNA and CDR2 YNFKEQ. The CDR3 loop spans 17 amino acids. Trimming took 3 bases from V and 2 from J; bases not matched to a gene: 7.

The V call is TRBV6-5, the J call TRBJ1-1, with no clear D. Trimming left V 2 bases short and J 4 bases short, with 11 bases between. CDR1 and CDR2 (germline): MNHEY, SVGAGI. This CDR3 has 14 amino acids. The CDR3 bases are TGTGCCAGCAGTTACCTGCGGGAGCCCACTGAAGCTTTCTTT. Translating gives CASSYLREPTEAFF.

This chain joins TRBV7-2 and TRBJ2-2, with 8 bases fitting TRBD2. The CDR3 sequence is 19 residues long. The V gene's germline CDR1 is SGHTA and CDR2 FQGNSA. Losses at the gene ends were 3 bases for V and 3 bases for J; bases not matched to a gene: 15. The chain's CDR3 is CASSFLPVAAGVHTGELFF. For the CDR3, the DNA is TGTGCCAGCAGCTTTCTTCCGGTCGCAGCGGGAGTTCACACCGGGGAGCTGTTTTTT.

The chain recombines TRBV5-5 with TRBJ2-3, with 9 positions matching TRBD1. The ends lost 2 bases at V and 4 bases at J; junction bases unmatched: 11. Germline-derived CDR1 and CDR2 are SGHKS and YYEKEE (reference sequence). The CDR3 spans 17 residues. CDR3 region: CASSFVRTGGVADTQYF. In DNA, the CDR3 is TGTGCCAGCAGCTTCGTCAGAACAGGGGGCGTAGCAGATACGCAGTATTTT.

The chain has TRBV9 and TRBJ2-1, with D maybe TRBD2 (7 bases). This CDR3 region has 15 residues. Germline V gene lookup returns CDR1 SGDLS and CDR2 YYNGEE. Trimming removed 1 base from V and 2 bases from J, with 10 bases in between. This chain's CDR3 is CASSVSGGPYNEQFF. The CDR3 DNA reads as TGTGCCAGCAGCGTATCCGGGGGGCCCTACAATGAGCAGTTCTTC. The entire variable domain, with the rest obtained from reference TRBV9 and TRBJ2-1, is as follows: DSGVTQTPKHLITATGQRVTLRCSPRSGDLSVYWYQQSLDQGLQFLIQYYNGEERAKGNILERFSAQQFPDLHSELNLSSLELGDSALYFCASSVSGGPYNEQFFGPGTRLTVL.

The chain has TRBV4-2 and TRBJ2-7; 9 bases are a match to TRBD2. V was pared by 1 base and J by 2 bases, with 3 bases of the junction left unmatched. Germline V gene lookup returns CDR1 LGHNA and CDR2 YNFKEQ. This CDR3 is built from 15 residues. The CDR3 DNA reads as TGTGCCAGCAGCCAAGTCATAGCGGGAGCCTACGAGCAGTACTTC. The encoded protein is CASSQVIAGAYEQYF.